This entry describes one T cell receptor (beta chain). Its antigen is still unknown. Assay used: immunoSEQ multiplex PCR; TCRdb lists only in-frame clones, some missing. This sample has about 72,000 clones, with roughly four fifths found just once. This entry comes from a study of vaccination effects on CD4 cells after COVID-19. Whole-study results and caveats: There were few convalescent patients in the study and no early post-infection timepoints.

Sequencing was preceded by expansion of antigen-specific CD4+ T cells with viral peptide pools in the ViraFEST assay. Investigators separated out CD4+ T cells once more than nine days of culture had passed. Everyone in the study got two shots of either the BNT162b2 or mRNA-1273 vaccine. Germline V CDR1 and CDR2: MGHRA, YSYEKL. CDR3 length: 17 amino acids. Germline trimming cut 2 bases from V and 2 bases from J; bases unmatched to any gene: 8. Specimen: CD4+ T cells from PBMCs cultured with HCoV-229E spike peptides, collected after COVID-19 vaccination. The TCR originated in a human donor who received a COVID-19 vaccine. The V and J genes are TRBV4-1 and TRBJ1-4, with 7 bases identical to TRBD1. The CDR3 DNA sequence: TGCGCCAGCAGCCAATTGACAGGGACCGCGACTAATGAAAAACTGTTTTTT. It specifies CASSQLTGTATNEKLFF.